What follows is one T cell receptor beta chain and its context. Its antigen is as yet unknown. Via MiXCR, TCRdb re-called the 5' RACE reads, giving one row per CDR3 protein. The sample contains 190,000 or so distinct CDR3 sequences, 10% of which appear only once. The entry originates in a study of T-cell memory formation after mild COVID-19. The study, taken as a whole, reports: Pre-infection memory contained some responding clones, which suggested that cross-reactive memory had joined.

The sequence was collected from a man aged 18 to 30 who had mild COVID-19 (a few samples of this study predate the infection). Cell type and time point are not known. Sequencing was performed on PBMCs or a T cell subset sorted from them (not recorded which).

The CDR3 here is CAISESDIRDSYGYTF. The CDR3 nucleotides are TGTGCCATCAGTGAGTCCGACATACGGGACAGCTATGGCTACACCTTC. This chain joins TRBV10-3 and TRBJ1-2, with 7 bases matching TRBD1. Germline V gene lookup returns CDR1 ENHRY and CDR2 SYGVKD. The CDR3 is 16 amino acids. Unmatched junction bases numbered 8, after V lost 0 bases and J lost 4 bases.